These 8 T cell receptor beta chains were sequenced from one sample in a study of cytomegalovirus exposure and HLA in healthy donors (TCRdb year 2017). Libraries were constructed by the immunoSEQ multiplex PCR assay. The multiplex PCR relied on a mix of 60 forward primers for TCR Vbeta segments and 13 reverse primers for TCR Jbeta segments. In TCRdb, the immuneACCESS table is reduced to in-frame sequences with V and J assigned. These tables do not hold every clone; where another copy was compared, an unresolved V gene accounts for under half, and the others remain unexplained. The sample table contains 150,000 or so clones; only one count was recorded for 65% to 80% of them. The ten largest clones add up to approximately 3% of the sample. Material for sequencing was PBMCs. Receptor source: a man aged 18 to 29 in good health and CMV-seronegative.

The gene calls are TRBV2 and TRBJ2-7; tentative D call: TRBD2 (7 bases). The CDR3 is made up of 13 amino acids. The ends were cut back, 8 bases at V and 4 bases at J, with 15 bases in the middle. Germline lookup yields CDR1 SNHLY and CDR2 FYNNEI. CDR3 in DNA: TGTGCCAGCGGGGGGGGCCAGAGTTACGAGCAGTACTTC. The encoded protein is CASGGGQSYEQYF.

This chain connects TRBV6-1 to TRBJ2-5; tentatively, D is TRBD2 (6 bases). The J call could be wrong; TRBJ2-7 is a better fit for the DNA end. The CDR3 length is 12 residues. CDR1 and CDR2 (germline): MNHNS, SASEGT. The CDR3 here is CAGAGLLYEQYF. The CDR3 coding sequence is TGTGCCGGGGCGGGACTTCTCTACGAGCAGTACTTC.

This rearrangement joins TRBV5-1 to TRBJ2-5; no firm D call. Germline CDR1 SGHRS, CDR2 YFSETQ. V was shortened by 0 bases and J by 7 bases, with 22 bases between the two germline ends. This CDR3 comprises 17 residues. CDR3 in DNA: TGCGCCAGCAGCTTGGGATATGTGACATCCACTTTACGGACCCAGTACTTC. It yields the protein CASSLGYVTSTLRTQYF. The whole variable domain, remainder taken from reference TRBV5-1 and TRBJ2-5, is KAGVTQTPRYLIKTRGQQVTLSCSPISGHRSVSWYQQTPGQGLQFLFEYFSETQRNKGNFPGRFSGRQFSNSRSEMNVSTLELGDSALYLCASSLGYVTSTLRTQYFGPGTRLLVL.

This clone came up many times. The rearrangement uses TRBV5-6 and TRBJ2-7, with TRBD2 as a possible D gene (6 bases). Trimming removed 6 bases at V and 2 bases at J, with 18 bases between. The CDR3 contains 15 residues. Germline V lookup: CDR1 SGHDT, CDR2 YYEEEE. The CDR3 loop is CASTDRGWTAYEQYF. In DNA, the CDR3 is TGTGCCAGCACCGACCGGGGGTGGACTGCCTACGAGCAGTACTTC.

The chain uses TRBV18 and TRBJ1-5, with 8 positions matching TRBD1. This CDR3 has 17 amino acids. Germline assignment: CDR1 KGHSH and CDR2 LQKENI. Germline trimming cut 3 bases from V and 1 base from J; bases unmatched to any gene: 8. The chain's CDR3 is CASSPSPGGMSNQPQHF. CDR3 sequence (DNA): TGTGCCAGCTCACCTTCCCCAGGGGGCATGAGCAATCAGCCCCAGCATTTT.

The chain has TRBV7-9 and TRBJ2-5, with D tentatively TRBD1 (5 bases). In germline, CDR1 is SEHNR, CDR2 FQNEAQ (reference sequence). V was pared by 8 bases and J by 4 bases, with 20 bases between. The CDR3 totals 15 residues. The CDR3: CASGAYGFDVETQYF. DNA of the CDR3: TGTGCCAGCGGGGCTTATGGTTTTGACGTAGAGACCCAGTACTTC.

This chain connects TRBV5-4 to TRBJ1-4; 7 bases map to TRBD1. The germline V gene has CDR1 SGHNT and CDR2 YYREEE (reference sequence). Germline trimming cut 3 bases from V and 3 bases from J; bases unmatched to any gene: 8. CDR3 length: 16 amino acids. The CDR3 region is CASSWTGGMANEKLFF. The CDR3 DNA reads as TGTGCCAGCAGCTGGACAGGAGGGATGGCTAATGAAAAACTGTTTTTT.

This clone is a singleton in its sample. This chain links TRBV11-2 with TRBJ2-1; unclear D gene. This CDR3 has 14 residues. Per germline, CDR1 SGHAT and CDR2 FQNNGV. V was pared by 0 bases and J by 3 bases, with 6 bases between. CDR3 residues: CASSLEGFYNEQFF. In DNA form, the CDR3 reads TGTGCCAGCAGCTTAGAGGGCTTCTACAATGAGCAGTTCTTC.